This entry describes one T cell receptor (beta chain). The germline CDR1 and CDR2 sequences are SGHRS and YFSETQ. This CDR3 spans 15 amino acids. Losses at the gene ends were 7 bases for V and 0 bases for J; bases not matched to a gene: 6. 13 Jbeta primers and 60 Vbeta primers were used for the PCR. Some clones are missing from TCRdb's copy, which holds only in-frame ones; the method was immunoSEQ multiplex PCR. The sample has some 84,000 clones; the top ten hold less than 0.65%. This entry belongs to a study of cytomegalovirus exposure and HLA in healthy donors. Whole-study context: Tens of millions of unique TCRs from HLA-typed donors made up an early data release.

The chain links TRBV5-1 to TRBJ2-3, with 9 positions matching TRBD1. Sequencing was done on a sample of PBMCs. The receptor's source is a man aged 45 to 65 in good health and CMV-seronegative. CDR3 nucleotide sequence: TGCGCCAGCGCCCGACAGGGGGATAGCACAGATACGCAGTATTTT. Translated: CASARQGDSTDTQYF.